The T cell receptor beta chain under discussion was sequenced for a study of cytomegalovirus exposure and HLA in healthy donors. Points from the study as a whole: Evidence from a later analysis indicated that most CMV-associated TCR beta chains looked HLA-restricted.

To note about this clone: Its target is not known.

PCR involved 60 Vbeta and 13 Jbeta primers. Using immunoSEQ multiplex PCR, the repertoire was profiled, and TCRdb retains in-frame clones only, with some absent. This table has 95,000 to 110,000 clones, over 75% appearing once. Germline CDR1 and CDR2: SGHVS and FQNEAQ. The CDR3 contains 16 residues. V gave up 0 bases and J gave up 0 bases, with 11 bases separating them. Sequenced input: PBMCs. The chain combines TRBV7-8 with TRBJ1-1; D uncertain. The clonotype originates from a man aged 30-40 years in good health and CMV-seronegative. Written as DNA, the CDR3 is TGTGCCAGCAGCTTAGCTATTGTCGGTGTGAACACTGAAGCTTTCTTT. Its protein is CASSLAIVGVNTEAFF.